This TCR beta chain was recorded in a study of technical replicates of blood from a few donors. The data were produced by immunoSEQ multiplex PCR, yet TCRdb's version contains in-frame clones alone and is incomplete. The sample has approximately 81,000 clones; 96% are singletons. This sequence was found in a human donor in good health. Sequenced input: T cells isolated from PBMCs.

CDR3 sequence (DNA): TGTGCCACCAGCAGGGACACGGGGACCCAGTACTTC. Its protein product is CATSRDTGTQYF. The chain employs TRBV15 and TRBJ2-5, with D perhaps TRBD1 (5 bases). The CDR3 has 12 amino acids. Germline CDR1 and CDR2: LNHNV and YYDKDF (reference sequence). V was cut by 3 bases and J by 7 bases, with 9 bases left in between.